A single sample gave rise to the 30 T cell receptor beta chains below, sequenced in a study of blood T cell repertoires in COVID-19. TCRdb keeps only in-frame clones here, not all; method: immunoSEQ multiplex PCR. The data hold hundreds of thousands of clones, with 80% to 90% observed a single time. The source material was PBMCs or T cells enriched from blood (not recorded which). The source of these receptors is a man aged 35 to 55 in a cohort exposed to, infected with or recovered from COVID-19 (not recorded which).

V and J are TRBV24-1 and TRBJ2-7; 8 bases map to TRBD2. This CDR3 spans 14 amino acids. V lost 4 bases and J lost 9; bases outside the gene matches: 10. The germline V gene encodes CDR1 KGHDR and CDR2 SFDVKD. CDR3 DNA: TGTGCCACCAGTGAACCGGGACTAGGGGGACGGCAGTACTTC. This translates into CATSEPGLGGRQYF.

The V gene is TRBV7-2, the J gene TRBJ1-6; 8 bases are a match to TRBD1. Germline lookup yields CDR1 SGHTA and CDR2 FQGNSA. V shed 2 bases and J 7 bases; nucleotides not matched to a gene: 7. The CDR3 is made up of 16 amino acids. CDR3 amino acids: CASSLFRTGRNSPLHF. The CDR3 DNA reads TGTGCCAGCAGCTTATTTCGGACAGGGAGAAATTCACCCCTCCACTTT.

The chain combines TRBV5-1 with TRBJ2-5; TRBD2 aligns across 10 bases. The CDR3 has 17 amino acids. Trimming removed 0 bases from V and 5 bases from J; junction bases left unmatched: 10. CDR1 is SGHRS and CDR2 is YFSETQ in the germline V gene. CDR3 residues: CASSLGRQREGRETQYF. DNA of the CDR3: TGCGCCAGCAGCTTGGGCCGTCAGCGGGAGGGCCGTGAGACCCAGTACTTC.

This clone was counted a single time. The rearrangement links TRBV9 to TRBJ1-2; maybe TRBD1 (5 bases). This CDR3 has 15 amino acids. Germline CDR1 reads SGDLS; CDR2 reads YYNGEE. V was cut by 4 bases and J by 1 base, with 14 bases left in between. CDR3 bases: TGTGCCAGCAGCCCGCTCTCAGACAGTAACTATGGCTACACCTTC. It translates to CASSPLSDSNYGYTF. Full variable domain (rest looked up from reference TRBV9 and TRBJ1-2): DSGVTQTPKHLITATGQRVTLRCSPRSGDLSVYWYQQSLDQGLQFLIQYYNGEERAKGNILERFSAQQFPDLHSELNLSSLELGDSALYFCASSPLSDSNYGYTFGSGTRLTVV.

In this sample, this clone turned up a few times. This sequence joins TRBV19 and TRBJ1-5; D is unclear. The CDR3 runs to 15 residues. The germline V gene has CDR1 LNHDA and CDR2 SQIVND (reference sequence). V gave up 6 bases and J gave up 7 bases, with 19 bases separating them. The DNA for the CDR3 is TGTGCCAGTAGAGAAGGGATCGGGGTAGGACAGCCCCAGCATTTT. As protein: CASREGIGVGQPQHF.

The J gene is TRBJ2-3, the V gene TRBV29-1; a possible D gene is TRBD2 (6 bases). CDR1 is SQVTM, CDR2 ANQGSEA, per germline. The CDR3 sequence is 12 residues long. The V and J ends lost 7 bases and 4 bases respectively, with 12 bases between them. The CDR3 DNA reads as TGCAGCGCCCAACCGGGGGCAGATACGCAGTATTTT. Protein sequence: CSAQPGADTQYF.

V is TRBV7-2 and J is TRBJ1-1; 11 bases align to TRBD1. CDR1 and CDR2 (germline): SGHTA, FQGNSA. The V and J ends lost 5 bases and 2 bases, in that order; junction bases with no gene match: 4. The CDR3 extends over 15 amino acids. The CDR3 region is CASSGDRGFNTEAFF. CDR3 nucleotides: TGTGCCAGCAGCGGGGACAGGGGGTTCAACACTGAAGCTTTCTTT.

This chain connects TRBV5-4 to TRBJ2-3; possibly TRBD2 for D (6 bases). With 0 bases removed from V and 2 bases from J, the gap between germline ends came to 13 bases. CDR1 SGHNT and CDR2 YYREEE come from the germline V gene (reference sequence). The CDR3 contains 16 residues. DNA of the CDR3: TGTGCCAGCAGCTTGGACCCCCGGGACTCCACAGATACGCAGTATTTT. This gives the protein CASSLDPRDSTDTQYF.

This sequence joins TRBV28 and TRBJ2-7, with D maybe TRBD2 (6 bases). The CDR3 runs to 12 residues. Germline V CDR1 and CDR2: MDHEN, SYDVKM. Trimming stripped 3 bases from V and 6 bases from J, with 9 bases between. CDR3 amino acids: CASSFFGGEQYF. The CDR3 DNA is TGTGCCAGCAGTTTCTTCGGGGGCGAGCAGTACTTC.

The count of this clone is one. The V call is TRBV3-1 (or the pseudogene TRBV3-2), the J call TRBJ2-5; the D is unclear. Germline-derived CDR1 and CDR2 are LGHDT and YNNKEL (reference sequence). Trimming took 0 bases from V and 9 from J, leaving 11 bases between them. The CDR3 loop spans 13 amino acids. The CDR3 loop is CASSQERSTAQYF. CDR3 DNA sequence: TGTGCCAGCAGCCAAGAAAGGAGCACGGCCCAGTACTTC.

The chain couples TRBV18 to TRBJ1-2; a weak D match, TRBD1 (5 bases). Trimming took off 3 bases at V and 7 bases at J, with 15 bases between the two ends. CDR1 is KGHSH, CDR2 LQKENI, per germline. The CDR3 extends over 14 amino acids. The CDR3 region is CASSPDGKRGGYTF. CDR3 DNA sequence: TGTGCCAGCTCACCGGACGGTAAAAGGGGTGGCTACACCTTC.

This clone was seen once. The rearrangement uses TRBV29-1 and TRBJ1-1; no clear D. CDR3 length equals 13 residues. V was trimmed by 3 bases and J by 0 bases, leaving 8 bases between them. Germline V gene lookup returns CDR1 SQVTM and CDR2 ANQGSEA. The CDR3 sequence: CSVDTAMNTEAFF. Here the CDR3 DNA reads TGCAGCGTTGATACAGCCATGAACACTGAAGCTTTCTTT.

This rearrangement joins TRBV10-2 to TRBJ2-1; tentatively, D is TRBD2 (6 bases). The CDR3 spans 12 residues. V lost 3 bases, J lost 9 bases, and 9 bases lay in between. Per the germline V gene, CDR1 is WSHSY and CDR2 is SAAADI. The CDR3 DNA sequence: TGCGCCAGCAGTGATGCAGCGGGTGAGCAGTTCTTC. Protein product: CASSDAAGEQFF.

The chain carries TRBV9 and TRBJ1-1; 12 bases are shared with TRBD1. V lost 2 bases and J lost 3; bases outside the gene matches: 8. The CDR3 consists of 17 residues. From germline, CDR1 is SGDLS and CDR2 YYNGEE. The CDR3 loop reads CASSVSGTGGDDTEAFF. CDR3 nucleotides: TGTGCCAGCAGCGTCTCCGGGACAGGGGGCGATGACACTGAAGCTTTCTTT.

At least ten counts were recorded for this clone. This chain connects TRBV2 to TRBJ1-4, with 7 bases lining up with TRBD1. The CDR3 extends over 13 amino acids. Trimming removed 11 bases from V and 4 bases from J; junction bases left unmatched: 7. CDR1 is SNHLY and CDR2 is FYNNEI in the germline V gene. Here the CDR3 reads CAGKRDSNEKLFF. The CDR3 region has the DNA TGTGCCGGCAAACGGGACAGTAATGAAAAACTGTTTTTT.

The chain uses TRBV5-1 and TRBJ2-3; 7 bases line up with TRBD2. CDR3 length: 16 amino acids. The germline CDR1 and CDR2 sequences are SGHRS and YFSETQ. J gave up 8 bases and V 5 bases, and 17 bases lay outside the gene matches. The CDR3 coding sequence is TGCGCCAGCAGTTCACAGCCGGTGGGAGGGTCCGGTACGCAGTATTTT. Amino acids: CASSSQPVGGSGTQYF.

The count of this clone is one. The J gene is TRBJ2-3, the V gene TRBV5-4, with TRBD2 as a possible D gene (5 bases). Trimming stripped 4 bases from V and 4 bases from J, with 19 bases between. The V gene's germline CDR1 is SGHNT and CDR2 YYREEE (reference sequence). The CDR3 loop spans 16 amino acids. CDR3 protein: CASSGELNKVPDTQYF. The CDR3 DNA reads as TGTGCCAGCAGCGGGGAGCTGAATAAAGTTCCAGATACGCAGTATTTT.

This chain links TRBV6-5 with TRBJ2-1; 8 bases agree with TRBD2. The CDR3 length is 14 residues. Germline CDR1 is MNHEY and CDR2 is SVGAGI. The junction had 9 bases not matched to a gene; V was cut back by 7 bases and J by 7 bases. CDR3 amino acids: CASTSGGGLNEQFF. In nucleotides, the CDR3 is TGTGCCAGCACTTCCGGGGGGGGGCTGAATGAGCAGTTCTTC.

Concerning this clone: In the same sample, other DNA sequences code for this CDR3. The chain is built from TRBV30 and TRBJ1-5; D not resolved. The germline V and J ends were trimmed by 0 bases and 4 bases, with 7 bases remaining between them. The CDR3 is 13 amino acids. CDR1 and CDR2 (germline): GTSNPN, SVGIG (reference sequence). CDR3 residues: CAWSVRDNQPQHF. The CDR3 nucleotides are TGTGCCTGGAGTGTAAGAGATAATCAGCCCCAGCATTTT.

The V call is TRBV3-1 (or the pseudogene TRBV3-2), the J call TRBJ2-5; the D is unclear. Germline V gene sequence: CDR1 LGHDT, CDR2 YNNKEL (reference sequence). V lost 6 bases, J lost 5 bases, and 19 bases lay in between. CDR3 size: 15 residues. CDR3 residues: CASSRARTPLETQYF. For the CDR3, the DNA is TGTGCCAGCAGTAGAGCACGAACCCCGCTGGAGACCCAGTACTTC.

The V call is TRBV4-1, the J call TRBJ1-5; D is unclear. Trimming shortened V by 0 bases and J by 7 bases, and 16 bases separated the two germline ends. This CDR3 has 16 amino acids. Germline CDR1 and CDR2: MGHRA and YSYEKL. CDR3 in amino acids: CASSQDLGRALQPQHF. In nucleotides, the CDR3 is TGCGCCAGCAGCCAAGATTTAGGGAGGGCCCTACAGCCCCAGCATTTT.

The rearrangement uses TRBV2 and TRBJ2-2, with D hard to call. The CDR3 spans 15 residues. The V gene's germline CDR1 is SNHLY and CDR2 FYNNEI. Trimming took 2 bases from V and 0 from J, leaving 7 bases between them. This chain's CDR3 is CASSESRANTGELFF. DNA for the CDR3: TGTGCCAGCAGTGAATCCCGGGCGAACACCGGGGAGCTGTTTTTT.

The chain is built from TRBV7-3 and TRBJ2-2; D may be TRBD1 (6 bases). The CDR3 is 17 amino acids. CDR1 is SGHTA, CDR2 FQGTGA, per germline. The V end lost 4 bases, the J end lost 3 bases, and 18 bases lay between the germline ends. CDR3 in amino acids: CASSSPLGRGDTGELFF. CDR3 sequence (DNA): TGTGCCAGCAGCTCCCCTTTGGGCAGGGGTGACACCGGGGAGCTGTTTTTT.

The chain has TRBV21-1 and TRBJ2-7; TRBD2, the D gene given by the table, was not confirmed from the DNA. TRBV21-1 is noted as a pseudogene. The CDR3 runs to 13 residues. The CDR3 region is CASSKAGEYEQYF. The CDR3, as DNA: TGTGCCAGCAGCAAAGCAGGAGAGTACGAGCAGTACTTC.

V usage is TRBV3-1 (or the pseudogene TRBV3-2) and J usage is TRBJ1-1, with 7 bases aligning to TRBD1. CDR1 is LGHDT, CDR2 YNNKEL, per germline (reference sequence). The CDR3 runs 15 residues. V gave up 4 bases and J gave up 5 bases; unmatched junction bases: 10. Here the CDR3 reads CASSLRDSKGTEAFF. The CDR3 nucleotides are TGTGCCAGCAGCCTCCGGGACAGCAAAGGTACTGAAGCTTTCTTT.

The J gene is TRBJ2-5, the V gene TRBV5-1; 8 nucleotides match TRBD1. Trimming took 4 bases from V and 2 from J; bases not matched to a gene: 10. The CDR3 totals 16 residues. In germline, CDR1 is SGHRS, CDR2 YFSETQ. CDR3 loop: CASSLGRTGPQETQYF. The CDR3 DNA sequence: TGCGCCAGCAGCCTCGGCAGGACAGGGCCGCAAGAGACCCAGTACTTC.

This clone appeared once. The gene calls are TRBV7-9 and TRBJ1-1; 9 nucleotides match TRBD1. The V gene's germline CDR1 is SEHNR and CDR2 FQNEAQ (reference sequence). The CDR3 is made up of 15 amino acids. The V gene end was trimmed by 5 bases and the J gene end by 0 bases; junction bases not matched to a gene: 4. Here the CDR3 DNA reads TGTGCCAGCAGCCCGGGACAGGGCATGAACACTGAAGCTTTCTTT. Translating it yields CASSPGQGMNTEAFF.

This clone showed up just a few times. The genes are TRBV2 and TRBJ2-7, with 8 positions matching TRBD2. V lost 5 bases and J lost 4; bases outside the gene matches: 7. CDR3 length equals 14 residues. Germline V gene sequence: CDR1 SNHLY, CDR2 FYNNEI. This chain's CDR3 is CASSPGLEPYEQYF. The CDR3 DNA reads as TGTGCCAGCAGTCCGGGACTAGAACCTTACGAGCAGTACTTC. Looking up the rest from reference TRBV2 and TRBJ2-7 gives the full variable domain: EPEVTQTPSHQVTQMGQEVILRCVPISNHLYFYWYRQILGQKVEFLVSFYNNEISEKSEIFDDQFSVERPDGSNFTLKIRSTKLEDSAMYFCASSPGLEPYEQYFGPGTRLTVT.

V usage is TRBV28 and J usage is TRBJ1-2; 9 positions match TRBD1. The CDR3 has 13 residues. Trimming took 6 bases from V and 5 from J; bases not matched to a gene: 4. CDR1 is MDHEN and CDR2 is SYDVKM in the germline V gene. The CDR3 DNA is TGTGCCAGCAGATCGGGACAGGGATATGGCTACACCTTC. Amino acids: CASRSGQGYGYTF.

V and J are TRBV19 and TRBJ1-5; 9 nucleotides agree with TRBD1. CDR1 is LNHDA and CDR2 is SQIVND in the germline V gene (reference sequence). This CDR3 is 18 amino acids long. Trimming cost V 6 bases and J 5 bases; bases outside gene matches: 17. This CDR3 is CASSLRPPTGGGDQPQHF. The CDR3 DNA reads as TGTGCCAGTAGCCTCCGGCCCCCGACAGGGGGTGGGGATCAGCCCCAGCATTTT. Variable domain in full (rest from reference TRBV19 and TRBJ1-5): DGGITQSPKYLFRKEGQNVTLSCEQNLNHDAMYWYRQDPGQGLRLIYYSQIVNDFQKGDIAEGYSVSREKKESFPLTVTSAQKNPTAFYLCASSLRPPTGGGDQPQHFGDGTRLSIL.